These T cell receptor beta chains were read from a single sample in a study of blood T cell repertoires in COVID-19. Profiled with immunoSEQ multiplex PCR; TCRdb holds only in-frame clones, not every one. The table shows 200,000 to 300,000 clones, with about four fifths occurring only once. The specimen sequenced was peripheral blood. The receptors come from a man aged 45 to 65 with acute or convalescent COVID-19. Each CDR3 is given with its conserved first and last residue. The D gene is left open where the match is weak.

D gene	V gene	J gene	CDR3 protein
NA	TRBV7-9	TRBJ2-7	CASSKTGSTRAYEQYF
NA	TRBV6-5	TRBJ1-3	CASIPPGGNTIYF
TRBD1	TRBV6-2/TRBV6-3	TRBJ1-2	CASSYTGVGGYTF
NA	TRBV3-1/TRBV3-2	TRBJ2-2	CASMVGTSNTGELFF
NA	TRBV14	TRBJ1-1	CASSQEPRDEAFF
NA	TRBV9	TRBJ2-3	CASSRGQSTDTQYF
TRBD2	TRBV9	TRBJ2-3	CASSPYGTSGGAESDTQYF
NA	TRBV12-3/TRBV12-4	TRBJ1-1	CASSPQVNTEAFF
NA	TRBV5-1	TRBJ1-2	CASSYDSTYGYTF
NA	TRBV9	TRBJ1-4	CASSVEPGKLFF
NA	TRBV5-1	TRBJ2-7	CASSAGQGSSYEQYF
TRBD1	TRBV29-1	TRBJ1-1	CSTTGAFTEAFF
NA	TRBV4-1	TRBJ2-7	CASSLRQTSYEQYF
TRBD1	TRBV5-1	TRBJ2-5	CASSPGTGSSETQYF
TRBD1	TRBV19	TRBJ1-5	CASSIIGGTDSNQPQHF
NA	TRBV6-6	TRBJ2-7	CASSYGRYEQYF
NA	TRBV19	TRBJ2-3	CASSMSNTDTQYF
TRBD2	TRBV5-1	TRBJ2-1	CASSFGTSKDNEQFF
TRBD1	TRBV28	TRBJ2-7	CASSWGTGAYEQYF
NA	TRBV30	TRBJ1-1	CAWMRQNTEAFF
TRBD2	TRBV4-2	TRBJ2-2	CASSQWEGPGELFF
NA	TRBV6-4	TRBJ1-2	CASSDSILVASSGYTF
NA	TRBV18	TRBJ1-6	CASSSESNNSPLHF
TRBD1	TRBV7-9	TRBJ2-7	CASSLGNRRDRVTEQYF
TRBD1	TRBV5-1	TRBJ1-4	CASSSYRGRGEKLFF
NA	TRBV19	TRBJ2-1	CASSIRYNEQFF
NA	TRBV5-1	TRBJ2-3	CASSLNLAAGTDTQYF
NA	TRBV5-1	TRBJ1-1	CASSLNVGARNTEAFF
TRBD1	TRBV10-2	TRBJ1-1	CASSDYRGKAEAFF
TRBD2	TRBV11-3	TRBJ2-2	CASSRPGPSGSVYTGELFF
NA	TRBV28	TRBJ2-1	CASSAAVAGEQFF
TRBD1	TRBV3-1/TRBV3-2	TRBJ1-4	CASSQGQTEGKLFF
NA	TRBV2	TRBJ2-3	CASRIDYTDTQYF
TRBD2	TRBV7-2	TRBJ2-3	CASSLNSGRTDTQYF
TRBD1	TRBV7-9	TRBJ2-3	CASSLGTVKDTQYF
NA	TRBV28	TRBJ2-7	CASSLGGRYEQYF
TRBD2	TRBV5-4	TRBJ2-3	CASSFWTSGSTDTQYF
NA	TRBV5-1	TRBJ2-3	CASSPFPGSEDTQYF
NA	TRBV28	TRBJ2-1	CASSFLAGEQFF
TRBD1	TRBV6-5	TRBJ2-7	CASSYGGQGAAYEQYF
NA	TRBV6-6	TRBJ1-2	CASSPGGFHYGYTF
TRBD1	TRBV5-1	TRBJ1-1	CASSLDRVTEAFF
NA	TRBV5-1	TRBJ2-7	CASSLMDSSYEQYF
NA	TRBV7-8	TRBJ2-3	CASSFTVVPSTDTQYF